This TCR beta chain appears in the sequencing data of a study of T cells in Graves' hyperthyroidism and ophthalmopathy. Amplified TCR beta CDR3 regions derived from RNA transcripts. The HTBI primer set served for first-round RT-PCR of the TCR CDR3. TCRdb passed the multiplex PCR reads through MiXCR, listing each CDR3 protein once. The table has fewer than 550,000 distinct CDR3 sequences, more than 15% seen once. General study findings and limits: Most thyroid clonotypes expanded above 0.001 appeared in blood too.

Many counts were recorded for this clonotype. As yet, its antigen is unknown. This receptor was taken from a woman in her late teens or twenties with Graves' hyperthyroidism. Sample: blood.

The CDR3 sequence is CASSLTQGPGGQYF. The DNA of the CDR3 is TGTGCCAGCAGTTTAACCCAGGGCCCCGGCGGGCAGTACTTC. This chain uses TRBV12-3 or TRBV12-4 with TRBJ2-7; the D gene is possibly TRBD1 (5 bases). Trimming cost V 2 bases and J 9 bases, with 17 bases left between them. The CDR3 sequence is 14 residues long.